The rows below give T cell receptor beta chains drawn from one sample of a study of blood T cells in healthy people across ages. Each CDR3 protein gets one entry after TCRdb re-called the 5' RACE reads with MiXCR. The table includes roughly 900,000 distinct CDR3 sequences, around 49% detected once. The sample was blood. Receptors were obtained from a man younger than 45 in good health. The CDR3 runs from the conserved cysteine through the conserved F or W. The D gene is left open where the match is weak. Clone size is shown for a subset of rows, as once, few, many or a class of expanded clone.

clone_size,j_call,d_call,v_call,cdr3_nt,cdr3_aa
.,TRBJ2-1,TRBD1,TRBV28,TGTGCCAGCAAGACACCGGGACAGGGTTCGGGTGAGCAGTTCTTC,CASKTPGQGSGEQFF
few,TRBJ1-2,.,TRBV3-1,TGTGCCAGCAGCCAAAATGGGGGACTAAACTATGGCTACACCTTC,CASSQNGGLNYGYTF
few,TRBJ2-5,.,TRBV6-2/TRBV6-3,TGTGCCAGCATTCTAACCTCGGAAGAGACCCAGTACTTC,CASILTSEETQYF
.,TRBJ1-5,.,TRBV7-2,TGTGCCAGCAGCTTATTCGAACAGCCCCAGCATTTT,CASSLFEQPQHF
.,TRBJ2-3,TRBD2,TRBV3-1,TGTGCCAGCAGCGAGCCGGGACTAGCGGATTCCCTTTATACGCAGTATTTT,CASSEPGLADSLYTQYF
.,TRBJ2-3,.,TRBV4-2,TGTGCCAGCAGCCAAGTAGGCGCCCATACGGTAGATACGCAGTATTTT,CASSQVGAHTVDTQYF
once,TRBJ2-3,TRBD1,TRBV15,TGTGCCACCAGCAGAGATCTGGGACAGGGGACAGATACGCAGTATTTT,CATSRDLGQGTDTQYF
many,TRBJ1-5,.,TRBV6-1,TGTGCCAGCAGTGAATCTCTTACAGCTAATCAGCCCCAGCATTTT,CASSESLTANQPQHF
.,TRBJ2-1,TRBD2,TRBV20-1,TGCAGTGCGGGCGGGAGCTCCTACAATGAGCAGTTCTTC,CSAGGSSYNEQFF
.,TRBJ2-3,.,TRBV10-3,TGTGCCATCCTTGAGGGGACATCTAGCACAGATACGCAGTATTTT,CAILEGTSSTDTQYF
.,TRBJ2-7,.,TRBV6-5,TGTGCCAGCAGTTACACAACAACCTACGAGCAGTACTTC,CASSYTTTYEQYF
many,TRBJ2-3,.,TRBV7-2,TGTGCCAGCAACTCAGGAGGCCGGGGATTGGATACGCAGTATTTT,CASNSGGRGLDTQYF
few,TRBJ2-7,.,TRBV29-1,TGCAGCTCGGGGCAAGTCTACAATGAGCAGTACTTC,CSSGQVYNEQYF
few,TRBJ2-1,TRBD2,TRBV28,TGTGCCAGCAGCACCCCCAGGACTAGCGGGGCAATCAATGAGCAGTTCTTC,CASSTPRTSGAINEQFF
few,TRBJ2-5,TRBD2,TRBV20-1,TGCAGTGCTACTCTCCTCCTCGGGACTAGCGGGGGGTACGGACAAGAGACCCAGTACTTC,CSATLLLGTSGGYGQETQYF
.,TRBJ2-1,.,TRBV6-5,TGTGCCAGCAGTTACGGCGGGGCCGGCTACAATGAGCAGTTCTTC,CASSYGGAGYNEQFF
.,TRBJ1-6,TRBD1,TRBV11-2,TGTGCCAGCAGCCGGCGGGACAGGGATAATTCACCCCTCCACTTT,CASSRRDRDNSPLHF
.,TRBJ1-2,.,TRBV12-3/TRBV12-4,TGTGCCAGCAGTTTAGCCGGGACCTTGGATGGCTACACCTTC,CASSLAGTLDGYTF
.,TRBJ2-7,.,TRBV4-2,TGTGCCAGCAGCCAAGGAACGACAGGGAGGCTCTACGAGCAGTACTTC,CASSQGTTGRLYEQYF
few,TRBJ1-2,TRBD1,TRBV29-1,TGCAGCGTTTCTGGATCGCGACCACGCGGCTATAAAACAGGGGGCGATAACTATGGCTACACCTTC,CSVSGSRPRGYKTGGDNYGYTF
.,TRBJ1-3,.,TRBV4-3,TGCGCCAGCAGCCAAGCCAGGGGAGGGGACACCATATATTTT,CASSQARGGDTIYF
.,TRBJ2-5,.,TRBV2,TGTGCCAGCAGTGAAATTCCAGGCGGAGAGACCCAGTACTTC,CASSEIPGGETQYF
.,TRBJ2-3,TRBD2,TRBV6-1,TGTGCCAGCAGTGAGGGGGTCGGGGGGGGAGATGATACGCAGTATTTT,CASSEGVGGGDDTQYF
few,TRBJ1-2,.,TRBV7-8,TGTGCCAGCAGCGCCCCGGGGGGAGGGAACTATGGCTACACCTTC,CASSAPGGGNYGYTF
.,TRBJ2-1,TRBD2,TRBV20-1,TGCAGTGCTAGTGCGGGGGGGGATGAGCAGTTCTTC,CSASAGGDEQFF
.,TRBJ1-6,.,TRBV6-5,TGTGCCAGCAGTTACTTTATCCCCCAGGGTTCCAGCTCCTATAATTCACCCCTCCACTTT,CASSYFIPQGSSSYNSPLHF
.,TRBJ2-5,.,TRBV16,TGTGCCAGCAGCCAGGACAGCCTACAAGAGACCCAGTACTTC,CASSQDSLQETQYF
.,TRBJ1-1,.,TRBV5-1,TGCGCCAGCAGCGTAATTCAGGGGATGGGGACTGAAGCTTTCTTT,CASSVIQGMGTEAFF
few,TRBJ2-1,TRBD2,TRBV27,TGTGCCAGCATTATTAGCGGGGGGTCCTACAATGAGCAGTTCTTC,CASIISGGSYNEQFF
once,TRBJ1-4,TRBD1,TRBV6-1,TGTGCCTGCAGCCAAAGGGGACAGGGGGCTGTACGTGGGGAAAAACTGTTTTTT,CACSQRGQGAVRGEKLFF
.,TRBJ2-5,TRBD2,TRBV5-6,TGTGCCAGCAGCCAGGAACGACTAGCTTTTGGGGAGACCCAGTACTTC,CASSQERLAFGETQYF
.,TRBJ2-3,.,TRBV20-1,TGCAGTGCTAGAGATCTGGGGGGGCCTACAGATACGCAGTATTTT,CSARDLGGPTDTQYF
.,TRBJ1-2,.,TRBV12-3/TRBV12-4,TGTGCCAGCAGTTTTATCGGGGGCGTTAATGGCTACACCTTC,CASSFIGGVNGYTF
.,TRBJ1-2,TRBD1,TRBV12-3/TRBV12-4,TGTGCCAGCAGGGCGCCCGGGACAGGGTCTAACTATGGCTACACCTTC,CASRAPGTGSNYGYTF
.,TRBJ2-4,TRBD1,TRBV28,TGTACCAGCAGTGTGGTCGGACAGGCGGAGCAGTACTTC,CTSSVVGQAEQYF
few,TRBJ2-3,TRBD2,TRBV2,TGTGCCAGCAAGGGACTAGCGGGTGGGCAAGATACGCAGTATTTT,CASKGLAGGQDTQYF
.,TRBJ1-1,.,TRBV18,TGTGCCAGCTCACCGCACCGGGACGGGGAAGCTTTCTTT,CASSPHRDGEAFF
few,TRBJ2-3,.,TRBV6-2/TRBV6-3,TGTGCCAGCAAAGCCAGAAGTCCAGATACGCAGTATTTT,CASKARSPDTQYF
.,TRBJ2-2,TRBD2,TRBV20-1,TGCAGTGCGACCACTAGCGGGGGCACCGGGGAGCTGTTTTTT,CSATTSGGTGELFF
.,TRBJ1-2,.,TRBV5-1,TGCGCCAGCAGCTTGGCGGCGGACTATGGCTACACCTTC,CASSLAADYGYTF
few,TRBJ2-7,.,TRBV12-3/TRBV12-4,TGTGCCAGCAGCAGGGGGGGGACCTACGAGCAGTACTTC,CASSRGGTYEQYF
.,TRBJ2-4,.,TRBV6-1,TGTGCCAGTAGTGAGACGTTAGCCAAAAACATTCAGTACTTC,CASSETLAKNIQYF